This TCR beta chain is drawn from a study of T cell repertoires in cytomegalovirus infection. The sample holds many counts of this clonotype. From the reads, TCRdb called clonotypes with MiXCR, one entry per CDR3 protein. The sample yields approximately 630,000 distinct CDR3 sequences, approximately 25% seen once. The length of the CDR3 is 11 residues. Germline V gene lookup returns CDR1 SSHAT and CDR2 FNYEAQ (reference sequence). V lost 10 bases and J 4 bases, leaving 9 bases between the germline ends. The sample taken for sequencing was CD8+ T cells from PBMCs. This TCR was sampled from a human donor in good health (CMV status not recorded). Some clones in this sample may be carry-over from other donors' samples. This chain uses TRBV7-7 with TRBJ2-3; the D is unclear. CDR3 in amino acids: CAILRADTQYF. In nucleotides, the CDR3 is TGTGCCATCCTTCGGGCAGATACGCAGTATTTT. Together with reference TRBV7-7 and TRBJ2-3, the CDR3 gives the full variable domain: GAGVSQSPRYKVTKRGQDVTLRCDPISSHATLYWYQQALGQGPEFLTYFNYEAQPDKSGLPSDRFSAERPEGSISTLTIQRTEQRDSAMYRCAILRADTQYFGPGTRLTVL.